This T cell receptor (beta chain) originates from a study of blood T cell repertoires in COVID-19. Study background: Both acute and convalescent COVID-19 samples were obtained from the United States, Italy and Spain.

Germline CDR1 MNHEY, CDR2 SVGAGI. This CDR3 is built from 15 residues. V lost 5 bases, J lost 2 bases, and 3 bases stayed unmatched. Study processing details: Reference gene primer amplification in the assay estimated nucleated cell counts. Produced via immunoSEQ multiplex PCR; TCRdb's table is partial and in-frame only. V, J and clone size reflect that table, while D and trimming were determined from the DNA. This table holds 200,000 to 300,000 clones, nearly 90% found once. This chain uses TRBV6-5 with TRBJ1-3; 10 bases map to TRBD1. The receptor was derived from a woman in her 30s with acute COVID-19. Source material: PBMCs or T cells enriched from blood (not recorded which). The CDR3: CASSTGTGAGNTIYF. DNA of the CDR3: TGTGCCAGCAGTACCGGGACAGGGGCTGGAAACACCATATATTTT.